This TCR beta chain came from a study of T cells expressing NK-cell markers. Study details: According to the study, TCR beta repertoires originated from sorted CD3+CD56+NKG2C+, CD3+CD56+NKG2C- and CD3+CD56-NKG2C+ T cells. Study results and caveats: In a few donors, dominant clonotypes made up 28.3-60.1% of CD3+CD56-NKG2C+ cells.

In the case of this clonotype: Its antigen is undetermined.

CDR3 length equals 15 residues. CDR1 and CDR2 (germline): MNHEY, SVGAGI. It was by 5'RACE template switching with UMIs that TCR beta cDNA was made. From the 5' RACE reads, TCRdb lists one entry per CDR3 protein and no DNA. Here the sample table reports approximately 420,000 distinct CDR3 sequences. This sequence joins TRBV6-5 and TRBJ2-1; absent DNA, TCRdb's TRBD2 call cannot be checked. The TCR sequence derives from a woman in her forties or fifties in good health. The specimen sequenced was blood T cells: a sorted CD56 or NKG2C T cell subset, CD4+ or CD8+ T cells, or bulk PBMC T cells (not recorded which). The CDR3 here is CASSSLGAGYNEQFF.